Detailed here is one T cell receptor beta chain. The antigen remains unidentified. Other DNA sequences in the sample encode the same CDR3. This table comes from immunoSEQ multiplex PCR, and its TCRdb copy is limited to in-frame clones, with some not included. The table records approximately 150,000 clones, around 90% of them present only once. This sample is part of a study of T cell responses to AZD1222 COVID-19 vaccine. Whole-study findings and limits: There were mostly white British donors and more females than males, and clonal diversity was possibly underestimated. After the peak T cell response, and only then, were repertoires sampled. Regions 160-218 and 743-854 dominated among vaccine-associated CD4 TCRs spanning spike. The breadth and depth of Spike-specific TCRs increased once two AZD1222 doses had been given.

This CDR3 is 14 amino acids long. Germline assignment: CDR1 LGHDT and CDR2 YNNKEL (reference sequence). The V end lost 4 bases, the J end lost 0 bases, and 9 bases lay between the germline ends. This clonotype was sampled from an adult in good health. Sequences were derived from peripheral blood, sampled on day 0 of MenACWY control vaccination. The gene calls are TRBV3-1 (or the pseudogene TRBV3-2) and TRBJ1-1; no clear D gene. The CDR3: CASSPPTVNTEAFF. CDR3 in DNA: TGTGCCAGCAGCCCGCCTACGGTGAACACTGAAGCTTTCTTT.